Listed here is a single T cell receptor (beta chain). The sample originates from a study of shared clonotypes between healthy human individuals. The method was immunoSEQ multiplex PCR; TCRdb's version includes in-frame clones alone and lacks a portion of them. Of roughly 1,000,000 clones listed, more than 75% are singletons. Specimen: memory CD4+ T cells from PBMCs. The subset is: CD45RA-negative fraction. The clonotype was recovered from a man aged 18 to 29 in good health. Some clones in this sample may be carry-over from other donors' samples.

The CDR3 DNA follows: TGCGCCAGCAGACGGGACAGGGCGAACACCGGGGAGCTGTTTTTT. Translation gives CASRRDRANTGELFF. The chain is built from TRBV5-1 and TRBJ2-2, with 9 bases aligning to TRBD1. The CDR3 sequence is 15 residues long. V shed 5 bases and J 0 bases; nucleotides not matched to a gene: 2. Germline CDR1 and CDR2: SGHRS and YFSETQ.